These T cell receptor beta chains were read from a single sample in a study of cytomegalovirus exposure and HLA in healthy donors. Using immunoSEQ multiplex PCR, the repertoire was profiled, and TCRdb retains in-frame clones only, with some absent. This table has over 200,000 clones, nearly 90% appearing once. Specimen: PBMCs. These TCRs come from a woman aged 18-29 years in good health and CMV-seronegative. CDR3s include the opening cysteine and the closing phenylalanine or tryptophan. The order of the fields is V gene, clone size, J gene, D gene, CDR3 protein, CDR3 DNA. A D gene is named only where the DNA matches it firmly. Some rows mark clone size as missing; the rest say once, few, many or name a class of expanded clone.

V gene: TRBV5-1; clone size: NA; J gene: TRBJ1-1; D gene: TRBD1; CDR3 protein: CASREQGGNTEAFF; CDR3 DNA: TGCGCCAGCAGGGAACAGGGGGGCAACACTGAAGCTTTCTTT
V gene: TRBV11-2; clone size: once; J gene: TRBJ2-1; D gene: NA; CDR3 protein: CASSLMGLGSYNEQFF; CDR3 DNA: TGTGCCAGCAGCTTAATGGGGCTGGGCTCCTACAATGAGCAGTTCTTC
V gene: TRBV5-1; clone size: NA; J gene: TRBJ1-4; D gene: NA; CDR3 protein: CASSLSGVGEKLFF; CDR3 DNA: TGCGCCAGCAGCTTGTCGGGGGTGGGAGAAAAACTGTTTTTT
V gene: TRBV19; clone size: NA; J gene: TRBJ1-6; D gene: NA; CDR3 protein: CASSTAGRLNSPLHF; CDR3 DNA: TGTGCCAGTAGTACGGCAGGGCGGCTTAATTCACCCCTCCACTTT
V gene: TRBV11-2; clone size: NA; J gene: TRBJ2-3; D gene: TRBD2; CDR3 protein: CASSLQRGSTDTQYF; CDR3 DNA: TGTGCCAGCAGCTTGCAGCGGGGGAGCACAGATACGCAGTATTTT
V gene: TRBV6-1; clone size: NA; J gene: TRBJ1-2; D gene: TRBD1; CDR3 protein: CASSGHPTGVVGGYTF; CDR3 DNA: TGTGCCAGCAGTGGCCACCCCACAGGGGTGGTCGGAGGCTACACCTTC
V gene: TRBV5-6; clone size: NA; J gene: TRBJ2-5; D gene: TRBD1; CDR3 protein: CASSLNRGDETQYF; CDR3 DNA: TGTGCCAGCAGCCTCAACAGGGGGGACGAGACCCAGTACTTC
V gene: TRBV6-1; clone size: NA; J gene: TRBJ1-5; D gene: NA; CDR3 protein: CASSGGLSNQPQHF; CDR3 DNA: TGTGCCAGCAGTGGGGGACTGAGCAATCAGCCCCAGCATTTT
V gene: TRBV5-1; clone size: NA; J gene: TRBJ2-3; D gene: TRBD1; CDR3 protein: CATTLGQGTDTQYF; CDR3 DNA: TGCGCCACCACTCTAGGACAGGGAACAGATACGCAGTATTTT
V gene: TRBV5-6; clone size: NA; J gene: TRBJ2-4; D gene: TRBD2; CDR3 protein: CASQGGDLIAKNIQYF; CDR3 DNA: TGTGCCAGCCAGGGAGGGGATTTAATAGCCAAAAACATTCAGTACTTC
V gene: TRBV7-2; clone size: NA; J gene: TRBJ1-2; D gene: TRBD1; CDR3 protein: CASSLVSAQGVYTF; CDR3 DNA: TGTGCCAGCAGCTTAGTTTCCGCCCAGGGGGTCTACACCTTC
V gene: TRBV28; clone size: NA; J gene: TRBJ1-5; D gene: NA; CDR3 protein: CASSLFRGGHSNQPQHF; CDR3 DNA: TGTGCCAGCAGTTTATTTCGGGGGGGACATAGCAATCAGCCCCAGCATTTT
V gene: TRBV9; clone size: NA; J gene: TRBJ2-3; D gene: TRBD1; CDR3 protein: CASSVGPRTGYTDTQYF; CDR3 DNA: TGTGCCAGCAGCGTAGGACCTCGGACAGGGTACACAGATACGCAGTATTTT
V gene: TRBV15; clone size: NA; J gene: TRBJ1-4; D gene: NA; CDR3 protein: CATSGDPGYNEKLFF; CDR3 DNA: TGTGCCACCAGCGGAGACCCGGGATACAATGAAAAACTGTTTTTT
V gene: TRBV7-2; clone size: NA; J gene: TRBJ2-4; D gene: NA; CDR3 protein: CASSLGLRSAIAKNIQYF; CDR3 DNA: TGTGCCAGCAGCTTAGGTCTTAGAAGCGCTATTGCCAAAAACATTCAGTACTTC
V gene: TRBV7-3; clone size: once; J gene: TRBJ1-3; D gene: NA; CDR3 protein: CASSPNPRDSGNTIYF; CDR3 DNA: TGTGCCAGCAGCCCGAATCCCAGGGACTCTGGAAACACCATATATTTT
V gene: TRBV29-1; clone size: NA; J gene: TRBJ1-1; D gene: TRBD1; CDR3 protein: CSVVVETGGKKPRPPNTEAFF; CDR3 DNA: TGCAGCGTTGTAGTTGAAACAGGGGGCAAAAAGCCCCGGCCCCCGAACACTGAAGCTTTCTTT
V gene: TRBV30; clone size: NA; J gene: TRBJ1-2; D gene: NA; CDR3 protein: CAHQGNGYTF; CDR3 DNA: TGTGCCCATCAGGGGAATGGCTACACCTTC
V gene: TRBV28; clone size: NA; J gene: TRBJ1-2; D gene: TRBD1; CDR3 protein: CASMVDRTLNYGYTF; CDR3 DNA: TGTGCCAGCATGGTGGACAGGACCCTCAACTATGGCTACACCTTC
V gene: TRBV18; clone size: few; J gene: TRBJ1-4; D gene: NA; CDR3 protein: CASSPQQGTREKLFF; CDR3 DNA: TGTGCCAGCTCACCTCAACAGGGTACTCGAGAAAAACTGTTTTTT
V gene: TRBV19; clone size: NA; J gene: TRBJ1-5; D gene: TRBD1; CDR3 protein: CASTPDRGSNQPQHF; CDR3 DNA: TGTGCCAGTACCCCGGACAGGGGAAGCAATCAGCCCCAGCATTTT
V gene: TRBV6-4; clone size: NA; J gene: TRBJ2-2; D gene: TRBD2; CDR3 protein: CASSETSGGRELFF; CDR3 DNA: TGTGCCAGCAGTGAAACTAGCGGGGGCCGGGAGCTGTTTTTT
V gene: TRBV5-4; clone size: NA; J gene: TRBJ2-1; D gene: NA; CDR3 protein: CASSLLGGSYNEQFF; CDR3 DNA: TGTGCCAGCAGCTTGCTGGGGGGCTCCTACAATGAGCAGTTCTTC
V gene: TRBV10-3; clone size: NA; J gene: TRBJ2-5; D gene: NA; CDR3 protein: CAISGGTSLQETQYF; CDR3 DNA: TGTGCCATCAGTGGGGGAACTAGCCTCCAAGAGACCCAGTACTTC
V gene: TRBV2; clone size: NA; J gene: TRBJ2-3; D gene: NA; CDR3 protein: CASSGVSTDTQYF; CDR3 DNA: TGTGCCAGCAGTGGAGTCAGCACAGATACGCAGTATTTT
V gene: TRBV25-1; clone size: NA; J gene: TRBJ1-5; D gene: TRBD1; CDR3 protein: CASSDRQGSQPQHF; CDR3 DNA: TGTGCCAGCAGTGATAGACAGGGTAGTCAGCCCCAGCATTTT
V gene: TRBV25-1; clone size: NA; J gene: TRBJ1-2; D gene: TRBD1; CDR3 protein: CASSELGGQGYGYTF; CDR3 DNA: TGTGCCAGCAGTGAGTTAGGGGGCCAAGGGTATGGCTACACCTTC
V gene: TRBV7-6; clone size: once; J gene: TRBJ2-2; D gene: NA; CDR3 protein: CASSLEARSNTGELFF; CDR3 DNA: TGTGCCAGCAGCTTAGAGGCTAGATCGAACACCGGGGAGCTGTTTTTT
V gene: TRBV29-1; clone size: NA; J gene: TRBJ2-3; D gene: TRBD2; CDR3 protein: CSVEDVDSGEDTQYF; CDR3 DNA: TGCAGCGTTGAAGATGTAGATAGCGGGGAAGATACGCAGTATTTT
V gene: TRBV7-8; clone size: once; J gene: TRBJ1-5; D gene: TRBD1; CDR3 protein: CASSWTTGVNQPQHF; CDR3 DNA: TGTGCCAGCAGCTGGACGACAGGGGTAAATCAGCCCCAGCATTTT
V gene: TRBV14; clone size: NA; J gene: TRBJ2-7; D gene: NA; CDR3 protein: CASCRDNHYEQYF; CDR3 DNA: TGCGCCAGCTGCCGGGACAACCACTACGAGCAGTACTTC
V gene: TRBV7-2; clone size: NA; J gene: TRBJ2-1; D gene: TRBD2; CDR3 protein: CASSWGLADSPNEQFF; CDR3 DNA: TGTGCCAGCAGCTGGGGACTAGCGGACTCCCCCAATGAGCAGTTCTTC
V gene: TRBV5-6; clone size: few; J gene: TRBJ2-3; D gene: TRBD1; CDR3 protein: CASSADRGQRDTQYF; CDR3 DNA: TGTGCCAGCAGCGCGGACAGGGGGCAACGGGATACGCAGTATTTT
V gene: TRBV27; clone size: NA; J gene: TRBJ1-1; D gene: NA; CDR3 protein: CASSLNRWNTEAFF; CDR3 DNA: TGTGCCAGCAGTTTGAACAGGTGGAACACTGAAGCTTTCTTT
V gene: TRBV7-2; clone size: once; J gene: TRBJ2-1; D gene: TRBD2; CDR3 protein: CASSRLARNNEQFF; CDR3 DNA: TGTGCCAGCAGTCGACTAGCGAGAAACAATGAGCAGTTCTTC
V gene: TRBV9; clone size: NA; J gene: TRBJ1-3; D gene: TRBD1; CDR3 protein: CASSVETGYSGNTIYF; CDR3 DNA: TGTGCCAGCAGCGTGGAGACAGGGTACTCTGGAAACACCATATATTTT
V gene: TRBV28; clone size: NA; J gene: TRBJ1-2; D gene: NA; CDR3 protein: CASSFQSQTPNYGYTF; CDR3 DNA: TGTGCCAGCAGTTTCCAATCTCAGACACCCAACTATGGCTACACCTTC
V gene: TRBV11-3; clone size: NA; J gene: TRBJ2-7; D gene: NA; CDR3 protein: CASSPGSNYEQYF; CDR3 DNA: TGTGCCAGCAGCCCCGGGAGTAACTACGAGCAGTACTTC
V gene: TRBV5-6; clone size: NA; J gene: TRBJ2-3; D gene: TRBD1; CDR3 protein: CASSPGTDSTDTQYF; CDR3 DNA: TGTGCCAGCAGCCCGGGGACAGATAGCACAGATACGCAGTATTTT
V gene: TRBV6-1; clone size: NA; J gene: TRBJ2-7; D gene: TRBD1; CDR3 protein: CASSGTGQGSRYYEQYF; CDR3 DNA: TGTGCCAGCAGTGGAACCGGACAGGGAAGTAGATACTACGAGCAGTACTTC
V gene: TRBV4-1; clone size: NA; J gene: TRBJ1-6; D gene: NA; CDR3 protein: CASSHGFLNSPLHF; CDR3 DNA: TGCGCCAGCAGCCACGGGTTTCTGAATTCACCCCTCCACTTT